This T cell receptor beta chain was obtained from a study of CD8+ T cells in alopecia areata. TCR sequencing used cDNA made by reverse transcription of extracted RNA. Produced via immunoSEQ multiplex PCR; TCRdb's table is partial and in-frame only. The sample shows about 200,000 clones, 30% to 40% of them seen only once. Germline V gene lookup returns CDR1 MGHDK and CDR2 SYGVNS. The CDR3 totals 12 residues. Comment on this clone: Its antigen is still unknown. A read error may account for a junction end that differs from germline.

Noted treatment: oral pan-JAK inhibitor, 5-10 mg twice daily. Obtained from alopecia areata patients were lesional scalp punch biopsies along with peripheral blood. Whole-study findings and limits: There were also resident alphabeta T cells of normal skin sequenced in scalp samples.

The gene calls are TRBV25-1 and TRBJ1-2, with D uncertain. The source material was CD4+ T cells sorted from blood, sampled at approximately week 30, from a patient treated with tofacitinib. The TCR sequence derives from a human donor with alopecia areata. DNA of the CDR3: TGTGCCAGCAATACCGGGAACTTTGGCTACACCTTC. This encodes CASNTGNFGYTF.